These 12 T cell receptor beta chains originate from one sample sequenced in a study of blood T cell repertoires in COVID-19 (dated by TCRdb to between 2020 and 2021). Library generation was performed with the immunoSEQ multiplex PCR assay. TCRdb re-hosts the immuneACCESS table, in-frame sequences only. Its copies lack some clones; in the studies checked, an unresolved V gene accounts for under half of them, and the cause for the rest is not known. The table for this sample lists roughly 250,000 clones; 81% of them were counted only once. Around 3% of the sample rests with the top ten. Sequenced material: peripheral blood. Every receptor here comes from a woman aged 60-75 years with active or convalescent COVID-19.

The J gene is TRBJ2-2, the V gene TRBV7-2, with D possibly being TRBD2 (5 bases). The CDR3 runs to 17 residues. Per the germline V gene, CDR1 is SGHTA and CDR2 is FQGNSA. The ends were cut back, 0 bases at V and 1 base at J, with 12 bases in the middle. The CDR3 coding sequence is TGTGCCAGCAGCTTAGCGTCCCACGGGGAGAACACCGGGGAGCTGTTTTTT. Encoded protein: CASSLASHGENTGELFF. Full variable domain (outside the CDR3, taken from reference TRBV7-2 and TRBJ2-2): GAGVSQSPSNKVTEKGKDVELRCDPISGHTALYWYRQSLGQGLEFLIYFQGNSAPDKSGLPSDRFSAERTGGSVSTLTIQRTQQEDSAVYLCASSLASHGENTGELFFGEGSRLTVL.

The V gene is TRBV7-8, the J gene TRBJ1-1, with TRBD1 identical over 7 bases. The CDR3 totals 13 residues. Looked up from germline, CDR1 is SGHVS and CDR2 is FQNEAQ. V shed 0 bases and J 10 bases; nucleotides not matched to a gene: 5. The CDR3 protein is CASSLAGQRGAFF. The CDR3 DNA reads TGTGCCAGCAGCTTAGCGGGACAGAGGGGAGCTTTCTTT.

This clone was seen ten or more times. The CDR3 region is CASSYQGLAGGPGTGELFF. The CDR3 DNA sequence: TGTGCCAGCAGTTACCAGGGACTAGCGGGGGGGCCGGGCACCGGGGAGCTGTTTTTT. J is TRBJ2-2 and V is TRBV6-2 or TRBV6-3; 16 nucleotides align to TRBD2. Trimming at V came to 2 bases and at J to 4 bases, leaving 7 bases not matched to a gene. CDR1 and CDR2 (germline): MNHEY, SVGEGT. CDR3 size: 19 residues.

The V call is TRBV7-2, the J call TRBJ1-5; no definite D call. V dropped 3 bases and J dropped 0 bases, with 6 bases sitting between them. The CDR3 covers 14 residues. Germline assignment: CDR1 SGHTA and CDR2 FQGNSA. Here the CDR3 reads CASSFRDSNQPQHF. CDR3 bases: TGTGCCAGCAGCTTCCGAGATAGCAATCAGCCCCAGCATTTT. Based on the CDR3 plus reference TRBV7-2 and TRBJ1-5, the full variable domain is GAGVSQSPSNKVTEKGKDVELRCDPISGHTALYWYRQSLGQGLEFLIYFQGNSAPDKSGLPSDRFSAERTGGSVSTLTIQRTQQEDSAVYLCASSFRDSNQPQHFGDGTRLSIL.

The chain couples TRBV11-1 to TRBJ2-5; 13 nucleotides line up with TRBD2. This CDR3 contains 16 residues. V trimming: 6 bases; J trimming: 6 bases; junction bases outside the gene matches: 10. The germline V gene encodes CDR1 SGHAT and CDR2 FQDESV (reference sequence). CDR3 loop: CASSFPGTSGVKTQYF. The CDR3 nucleotides read TGTGCCAGCAGTTTCCCCGGGACTAGCGGGGTCAAGACCCAGTACTTC.

The rearrangement links TRBV12-3 or TRBV12-4 to TRBJ1-2, with D perhaps TRBD1 (5 bases). With 1 base removed from V and 7 bases from J, the gap between germline ends came to 10 bases. CDR3 length equals 13 residues. The DNA of the CDR3 is TGTGCCAGCAGTTTAGTCAGGGAAGGTGGCTACACCTTC. Its translation: CASSLVREGGYTF.

This chain's CDR3 is CASSGQSTYGYTF. CDR3 coding DNA: TGTGCCAGCTCGGGACAGTCTACCTATGGCTACACCTTC. This chain uses TRBV19 with TRBJ1-2; the match to TRBD1 covers 7 bases. The CDR3 is 13 residues long. J gave up 4 bases and V 9 bases, and 8 bases lay outside the gene matches. CDR1 LNHDA and CDR2 SQIVND come from the germline V gene (reference sequence).

J is TRBJ1-1 and V is TRBV21-1; the table assigns TRBD1, which was not confirmed against the DNA. TRBV21-1 is reported as a pseudogene. This CDR3 region has 13 residues. CDR3 amino acids: CASSFKMNTEAFF. CDR3 nucleotide sequence: TGTGCCAGCAGCTTCAAAATGAACACTGAAGCTTTCTTT.

The V gene is TRBV20-1, the J gene TRBJ1-4; no clear D. The CDR3 totals 10 residues. Germline lookup yields CDR1 DFQATT and CDR2 SNEGSKA (reference sequence). V dropped 1 base and J dropped 14 bases, with 8 bases sitting between them. The CDR3 bases are TGCAGTGCTAGAGGTCCCGGGCTGTTTTTT. Its translation is CSARGPGLFF.

The genes are TRBV5-4 and TRBJ2-5, with 9 bases fitting TRBD1. This CDR3 is 14 amino acids long. Looked up from germline, CDR1 is SGHNT and CDR2 is YYREEE (reference sequence). Germline trimming cut 2 bases from V and 5 bases from J; bases unmatched to any gene: 4. The CDR3, as DNA: TGTGCCAGCAGCTTAGGGGACAGGGTCGAGACCCAGTACTTC. Translation gives CASSLGDRVETQYF. The variable domain in full, with the rest retrieved from reference TRBV5-4 and TRBJ2-5, is ETGVTQSPTHLIKTRGQQVTLRCSSQSGHNTVSWYQQALGQGPQFIFQYYREEENGRGNFPPRFSGLQFPNYSSELNVNALELDDSALYLCASSLGDRVETQYFGPGTRLLVL.

This rearrangement joins TRBV2 to TRBJ1-2, with D perhaps matching TRBD1 (6 bases). The germline gives CDR1 SNHLY, CDR2 FYNNEI. With 9 bases removed from V and 4 bases from J, the gap between germline ends came to 15 bases. The length of the CDR3 is 13 residues. DNA for the CDR3: TGTGCCAGGGCACCAGGGGTTACCTATGGCTACACCTTC. It translates to CARAPGVTYGYTF. Full variable domain (outside the CDR3, taken from reference TRBV2 and TRBJ1-2): EPEVTQTPSHQVTQMGQEVILRCVPISNHLYFYWYRQILGQKVEFLVSFYNNEISEKSEIFDDQFSVERPDGSNFTLKIRSTKLEDSAMYFCARAPGVTYGYTFGSGTRLTVV.

V is TRBV6-2 or TRBV6-3 and J is TRBJ2-7; possibly TRBD2 for D (5 bases). The V end was cut by 6 bases, the J end by 11 bases, with 20 bases between. Per germline, CDR1 MNHEY and CDR2 SVGEGT. CDR3 size: 13 residues. The chain's CDR3 is CASSPHYTGFKYF. As DNA, the CDR3 is TGTGCCAGCAGCCCGCACTACACGGGATTCAAGTACTTC.